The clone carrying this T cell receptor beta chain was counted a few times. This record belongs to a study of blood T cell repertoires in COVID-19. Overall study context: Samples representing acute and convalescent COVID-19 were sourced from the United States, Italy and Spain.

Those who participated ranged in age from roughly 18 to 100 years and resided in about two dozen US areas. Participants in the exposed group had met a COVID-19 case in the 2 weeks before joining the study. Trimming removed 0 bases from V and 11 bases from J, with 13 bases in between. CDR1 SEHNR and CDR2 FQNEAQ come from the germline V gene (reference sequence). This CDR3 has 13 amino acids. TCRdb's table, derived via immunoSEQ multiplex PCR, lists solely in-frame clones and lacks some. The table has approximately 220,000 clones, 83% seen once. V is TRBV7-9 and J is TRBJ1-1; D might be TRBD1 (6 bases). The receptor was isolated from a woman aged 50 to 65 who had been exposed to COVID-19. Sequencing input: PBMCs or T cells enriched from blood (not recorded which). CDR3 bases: TGTGCCAGCAGCTTAGCGCTAAGGGGGTCGGCTTTCTTT. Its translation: CASSLALRGSAFF.